This entry is about one T cell receptor (beta chain). Its target is not known. Trimming removed 2 bases at V and 5 bases at J, with 13 bases between. Germline lookup yields CDR1 SGHAT and CDR2 FQNNGV. The CDR3 is 14 residues long. 13 Jbeta primers and 60 Vbeta primers were used for the PCR. Authors' data handling: Later analysis identified some 80 million unique TCR beta chains, about 11 million shared. TCRdb keeps only in-frame clones here, not all; method: immunoSEQ multiplex PCR. That table supplies the V and J calls and clone size; D and trimming were determined from the DNA. Its table records 75,000 to 85,000 clones. This entry is derived from a study of cytomegalovirus exposure and HLA in healthy donors. The study, taken as a whole, reports: Reports indicate that TCR beta sequences accurately predicted the HLA-A and HLA-B alleles of most subjects. In a later analysis, 16,951 TCR beta sequences were associated with HLA alleles at 0.05 false discovery rate.

Sample: PBMCs. This receptor was obtained from a man over 45 in good health and CMV-seronegative. This chain connects TRBV11-2 to TRBJ2-7; D is perhaps TRBD1 (5 bases). The CDR3 protein is CASSLIGRVHEQYF. CDR3 in DNA: TGTGCCAGCAGCTTAATTGGCAGGGTCCACGAGCAGTACTTC.